This T cell receptor (beta chain) was profiled in a study of CD8 T cells in cerebrospinal fluid in Alzheimer's disease. In the study overall: Plate-based nested PCR sequencing and droplet-based sequencing measured CSF T cell clonal expansion. Study-level points and caveats: Healthy subjects less often had a clone of at least 3% than Alzheimer's patients.

This clonotype shows up as large by frequency. Its antigen is unknown. This CDR3 is built from 15 residues. Germline V gives CDR1 LGHDT, CDR2 YNNKEL (reference sequence). For each CDR3 protein, TCRdb gives one entry from its re-call of the 10x single-cell sequencing reads, without DNA. The table lists approximately 1,500 distinct CDR3 sequences. This rearrangement joins TRBV3-1 to TRBJ1-1; as DNA is missing, the TRBD1 call by TCRdb cannot be tested. This sequence was found in a human donor with mild cognitive impairment. The sequenced sample consisted of cerebrospinal fluid. CDR3 loop: CASSPGAGFSTEAFF.